The 21 T cell receptor beta chains below were found in one sample sequenced in a study. A single record per CDR3 protein comes from TCRdb applying MiXCR to the 5' RACE reads. The profile shows tens of thousands of distinct CDR3 sequences, approximately 25% of them singletons. Material for sequencing was memory CD4+ T cells sorted from blood. Subset described: memory CD4+ T cells, CD4+CD45RO+CD25-. These receptors all come from a female donor with breast cancer.

The chain is built from TRBV5-4 and TRBJ1-1; a possible D gene is TRBD1 (5 bases). The ends were cut back, 0 bases at V and 2 bases at J, with 11 bases in the middle. CDR3 size: 15 residues. CDR1 and CDR2 (germline): SGHNT, YYREEE (reference sequence). CDR3: CASSLAPGRNTEAFF. As DNA, the CDR3 is TGTGCCAGCAGCTTGGCCCCGGGGCGCAACACTGAAGCTTTCTTT.

The rearrangement links TRBV13 to TRBJ1-2; TRBD1 might be the D (5 bases). Germline CDR1 and CDR2: PRHDT and FYEKMQ (reference sequence). This CDR3 spans 14 amino acids. Trimming removed 3 bases from V and 6 bases from J, with 14 bases in between. CDR3 sequence reads: CASSFLGGEDGYTF. The CDR3 nucleotides are TGTGCCAGCAGCTTCCTTGGAGGGGAAGATGGCTACACCTTC. Full variable domain (outside the CDR3, taken from reference TRBV13 and TRBJ1-2): AAGVIQSPRHLIKEKRETATLKCYPIPRHDTVYWYQQGPGQDPQFLISFYEKMQSDKGSIPDRFSAQQFSDYHSELNMSSLELGDSALYFCASSFLGGEDGYTFGSGTRLTVV.

V usage is TRBV13 and J usage is TRBJ2-7; perhaps TRBD1 as D (6 bases). The V end lost 4 bases, the J end lost 4 bases, and 14 bases lay between the germline ends. The CDR3 extends over 14 amino acids. The germline V gene encodes CDR1 PRHDT and CDR2 FYEKMQ (reference sequence). CDR3 sequence reads: CASSSSDRIYEQYF. The DNA for the CDR3 is TGTGCCAGCAGCTCCTCGGACAGAATATACGAGCAGTACTTC.

This clonotype was seen ten or more times. This sequence joins TRBV27 and TRBJ2-7; D is unclear. V shed 1 base and J shed 2 bases, with 9 bases lying between them. CDR3 length: 14 amino acids. Germline assignment: CDR1 MNHEY and CDR2 SMNVEV (reference sequence). CDR3 bases: TGTGCCAGCAGTTTATTTCCAGGCGCCTACGAGCAGTACTTC. It yields the protein CASSLFPGAYEQYF.

The genes are TRBV10-3 and TRBJ2-7; TRBD1 aligns across 10 bases. From germline, CDR1 is ENHRY and CDR2 SYGVKD. Germline trimming cut 6 bases from V and 7 bases from J; bases unmatched to any gene: 12. CDR3 size: 15 residues. The CDR3 sequence is CAISQQGQGRLEQYF. The CDR3 DNA reads TGTGCCATCAGCCAACAGGGACAGGGGCGTTTAGAGCAGTACTTC.

The table lists this clonotype with many counts. J is TRBJ1-4 and V is TRBV6-5; 7 positions match TRBD1. This CDR3 has 16 amino acids. V was pared by 0 bases and J by 7 bases, with 8 bases of the junction left unmatched. Germline V gene data show CDR1 as MNHEY and CDR2 as SVGAGI. The CDR3 loop is CASSYSKGAMIEKLFF. The CDR3 DNA reads as TGTGCCAGCAGTTACTCGAAGGGGGCGATGATTGAAAAACTGTTTTTT.

Remarks on this clonotype: A much larger clone sits a single nucleotide away, making a read error possible. The chain recombines TRBV6-2 or TRBV6-3 with TRBJ2-2; D is undetermined. Germline V gene data show CDR1 as MNHEY and CDR2 as SVGEGT. With 11 bases removed from V and 6 bases from J, the gap between germline ends came to 13 bases. The CDR3 is 12 amino acids. CDR3 nucleotide sequence: TGTGCCGGCCAACCTGGCCCCGGGGAGCTGTTTTTT. Translating gives CAGQPGPGELFF.

This clonotype was counted many times. The rearrangement uses TRBV6-1 and TRBJ2-1; 9 bases are a match to TRBD2. Trimming cost V 8 bases and J 8 bases; bases outside gene matches: 7. This CDR3 comprises 13 residues. CDR1 is MNHNS and CDR2 is SASEGT in the germline V gene. CDR3 DNA sequence: TGTGCCAGCCCTCCGCGGGGGGGGGATGAGCAGTTCTTC. It specifies CASPPRGGDEQFF.

This clonotype occurred a few times. The CDR3 protein is CASSLSKTYEQYF. The DNA for the CDR3 is TGTGCCAGCAGTTTATCGAAGACCTACGAGCAGTACTTC. This chain connects TRBV27 to TRBJ2-7; no firm D call. Trimming removed 0 bases at V and 2 bases at J, with 5 bases between. CDR3 length equals 13 residues. Germline CDR1 reads MNHEY; CDR2 reads SMNVEV (reference sequence).

This clonotype came up many times. The J gene is TRBJ2-7, the V gene TRBV25-1, with D perhaps TRBD2 (6 bases). CDR1 MGHDK and CDR2 SYGVNS come from the germline V gene. This CDR3 contains 11 residues. The CDR3 sequence is CANFGGLEQYF. CDR3 in DNA: TGTGCTAACTTCGGAGGGTTGGAGCAGTACTTC.

In this sample, this clonotype turned up a few times. The chain is built from TRBV12-3 or TRBV12-4 and TRBJ2-1, with D unclear. The ends were cut back, 1 base at V and 7 bases at J, with 5 bases in the middle. CDR3 length: 12 amino acids. The CDR3 loop reads CASSLGENEQFF. The CDR3 DNA sequence: TGTGCCAGCAGTTTAGGGGAAAATGAGCAGTTCTTC.

The chain carries TRBV28 and TRBJ2-2, with D possibly TRBD1 on 6 matching bases. The CDR3 spans 16 residues. The ends were cut back, 5 bases at V and 5 bases at J, with 18 bases in the middle. Per the germline V gene, CDR1 is MDHEN and CDR2 is SYDVKM. The CDR3 coding sequence is TGTGCCAGCAGTCGAGACAGGCCCCCGTGGACCGGGGAGCTGTTTTTT. Encoded protein: CASSRDRPPWTGELFF. Filled out from reference TRBV28 and TRBJ2-2, the complete variable domain reads DVKVTQSSRYLVKRTGEKVFLECVQDMDHENMFWYRQDPGLGLRLIYFSYDVKMKEKGDIPEGYSVSREKKERFSLILESASTNQTSMYLCASSRDRPPWTGELFFGEGSRLTVL.

Concerning this clonotype: Being one base from a much bigger clone, this may be a read error. V and J are TRBV20-1 and TRBJ2-7; no clear D. Per the germline V gene, CDR1 is DFQATT and CDR2 is SNEGSKA (reference sequence). The V and J ends lost 6 bases and 0 bases respectively, with 9 bases between them. This CDR3 comprises 12 residues. CDR3 coding DNA: TGCAGTGCCTTGGCGGCCTCCTACGAGCAGTACTTC. Residues: CSALAASYEQYF.

The chain recombines TRBV12-3 or TRBV12-4 with TRBJ2-5, with a tentative D call TRBD2 (6 bases). The CDR3 runs to 13 residues. V was cut by 3 bases and J by 2 bases, with 7 bases left in between. CDR3 coding DNA: TGTGCCAGCAGTTTGGGAGGTCAAGAGACCCAGTACTTC. This codes for CASSLGGQETQYF.

This clonotype was counted many times. The chain recombines TRBV4-1 with TRBJ2-6; the D is unclear. Trimming stripped 3 bases from V and 3 bases from J, with 9 bases between. The germline gives CDR1 MGHRA, CDR2 YSYEKL. CDR3 size: 15 residues. CDR3 nucleotides: TGCGCCAGCAGCCATGCTTCGGATGGGGCCAACGTCCTGACTTTC. Amino acid sequence: CASSHASDGANVLTF.

This clonotype was seen repeatedly, ten times or more. V and J are TRBV4-1 and TRBJ2-7; 11 positions agree with TRBD2. There are 17 residues in the CDR3. The germline gives CDR1 MGHRA, CDR2 YSYEKL. J was trimmed by 1 base and V by 2 bases; bases with no gene match: 7. The CDR3 sequence is CASSQLYGTSGSYEQYF. In DNA, the CDR3 is TGCGCCAGCAGCCAACTATACGGGACTAGCGGTTCCTACGAGCAGTACTTC.

This clonotype has a handful of counts. The chain has TRBV4-1 and TRBJ2-7; 11 bases map to TRBD2. The germline V gene encodes CDR1 MGHRA and CDR2 YSYEKL. The CDR3 covers 18 residues. The V and J ends lost 1 base and 2 bases, in that order; junction bases with no gene match: 10. DNA for the CDR3: TGCGCCAGCAGCCAAGTTAGCCTAGCGGGAGGTCGGGCCTACGAGCAGTACTTC. Translating gives CASSQVSLAGGRAYEQYF.

Only a few counts were recorded for this clonotype. This chain joins TRBV6-5 and TRBJ2-7; TRBD1 agrees at 10 bases. Germline CDR1 is MNHEY and CDR2 is SVGAGI. The CDR3 runs 15 residues. Losses at the gene ends were 0 bases for V and 9 bases for J; bases not matched to a gene: 8. The chain's CDR3 is CASSYSEGQGIGQYF. For the CDR3, the DNA is TGTGCCAGCAGTTACTCAGAGGGACAGGGGATCGGGCAGTACTTC.

The gene calls are TRBV27 and TRBJ1-5, with a possible D match to TRBD1 (5 bases). The CDR3 is 15 amino acids. CDR1 and CDR2 from the germline V gene are MNHEY and SMNVEV (reference sequence). V lost 3 bases and J lost 2, with 11 bases in between. The CDR3 DNA reads TGTGCCAGCAGTTTTTCTAGAGGGGGCAATCAGCCCCAGCATTTT. Amino acids: CASSFSRGGNQPQHF.

This clonotype was seen a few times. The rearrangement links TRBV7-9 to TRBJ1-2; possibly TRBD1 for D (5 bases). Trimming stripped 0 bases from V and 5 bases from J, with 7 bases between. Germline V gene lookup returns CDR1 SEHNR and CDR2 FQNEAQ (reference sequence). The CDR3 consists of 13 residues. The CDR3 region is CASSLARDYGYTF. The CDR3 DNA reads TGTGCCAGCAGCTTAGCCAGGGATTATGGCTACACCTTC.

The chain combines TRBV28 with TRBJ2-5, with 7 bases lining up with TRBD2. CDR1 is MDHEN and CDR2 is SYDVKM in the germline V gene. CDR3 length equals 15 residues. With V trimmed by 1 base and J by 5 bases, 7 bases remained unmatched. CDR3 loop: CASSLSQRGGETQYF. Here the CDR3 DNA reads TGTGCCAGCAGTTTATCCCAGCGGGGAGGGGAGACCCAGTACTTC.